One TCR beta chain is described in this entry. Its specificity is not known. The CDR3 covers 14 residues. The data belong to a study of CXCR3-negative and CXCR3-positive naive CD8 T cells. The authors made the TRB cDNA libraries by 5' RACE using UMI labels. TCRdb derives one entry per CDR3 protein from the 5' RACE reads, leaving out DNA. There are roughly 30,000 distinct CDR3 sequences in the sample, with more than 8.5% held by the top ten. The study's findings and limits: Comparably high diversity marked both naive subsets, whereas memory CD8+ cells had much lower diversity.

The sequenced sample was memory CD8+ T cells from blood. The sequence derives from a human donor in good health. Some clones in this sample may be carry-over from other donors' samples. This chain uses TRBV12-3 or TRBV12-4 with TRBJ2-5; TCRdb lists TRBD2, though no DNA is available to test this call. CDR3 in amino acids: CASILGGSGETQYF.